This TCR beta chain was observed in a study of regulatory T cells in long-lasting Graves disease. Germline trimming cut 6 bases from V and 4 bases from J; bases unmatched to any gene: 20. Germline CDR1 is SQVTM and CDR2 is ANQGSEA. This CDR3 contains 18 residues. Indicated time point: newly diagnosed GD, antithyroid drugs for less than 3 months. RNA isolated from PBMCs was used to make the TCR library. It was American Thyroid Association guidelines that determined Graves' disease diagnosis. Findings and caveats of the study: Among the persistent patients, 2,741 public clonotypes were shared, more than the 750 to 1,000 shared among new patients.

TCR beta libraries were built with iRepertoire HTBI primers and Arm-PCR of CDR3 regions. TCRdb independently ran MiXCR on the multiplex PCR reads; one entry per CDR3 protein. Altogether about 610,000 distinct CDR3 sequences are present, about 16% being singletons, with the ten largest covering around 12%. This clonotype was counted a few times. The antigen is undetermined. The same data also contributed to another study, on T cells in Graves' hyperthyroidism and ophthalmopathy. Per that paper: Patients aged 18 to 65 had newly diagnosed hyperthyroidism that had lasted under 2 months.

The chain has TRBV29-1 and TRBJ2-2, with 7 bases fitting TRBD1. The material was peripheral blood mononuclear cells (PBMCs), obtained at new diagnosis, from a patient treated with antithyroid drugs. This receptor was obtained from a man between 18 and 29 years old with Graves disease. The CDR3 loop reads CSVKTPRSTGRVTGELFF. CDR3 DNA: TGCAGCGTGAAGACCCCTAGATCGACAGGGCGGGTCACCGGGGAGCTGTTTTTT.